Below are 16 T cell receptor beta chains sequenced from a single sample in a study of spatial heterogeneity in lung cancer. The time point was: sample taken at primary tumor resection. Unsorted whole RNA samples from tumor, nontumor lung or frozen PBMC were sequenced. TCRdb fed the 5' RACE reads into MiXCR, producing one record per CDR3 protein. Of approximately 12,000 distinct CDR3 sequences in the sample, 5.5% to 7.5% are singletons; the top ten hold about a tenth. The starting material was normal lung tissue next to the tumor, obtained at surgery. The receptors originated from a male donor with early-stage non-small cell lung cancer.

This clonotype was observed at least ten times. This chain joins TRBV7-9 and TRBJ1-4, with TRBD1 matching 9 bases. CDR1 is SEHNR, CDR2 FQNEAQ, per germline (reference sequence). This CDR3 contains 14 residues. V dropped 3 bases and J dropped 7; count of bases not matched to a gene: 3. The CDR3 DNA reads TGTGCCAGCAGCTTGACAGGGGGGTCTGAAAAACTGTTTTTT. Its protein product is CASSLTGGSEKLFF.

There are many counts of this clonotype. This sequence joins TRBV10-3 and TRBJ2-1, with 11 bases identical to TRBD2. Germline assignment: CDR1 ENHRY and CDR2 SYGVKD. V trimming: 8 bases; J trimming: 4 bases; junction bases outside the gene matches: 4. The CDR3 is made up of 14 amino acids. The CDR3 DNA sequence: TGTGCCATCGGGACTAGCGGAATTTACAATGAGCAGTTCTTC. Encoded protein: CAIGTSGIYNEQFF.

This clonotype was counted ten times or more. This chain connects TRBV12-3 or TRBV12-4 to TRBJ2-7; D gene ambiguous. The germline V and J ends were trimmed by 3 bases and 6 bases, with 12 bases remaining between them. This CDR3 has 13 amino acids. The CDR3 bases are TGTGCCAGCAGTTTGACCCAGGCAGCCGAGCAGTACTTC. Translated: CASSLTQAAEQYF.

This clonotype was seen ten or more times. The chain combines TRBV6-2 or TRBV6-3 with TRBJ1-2; a possible D gene is TRBD1 (6 bases). The CDR3 covers 17 residues. V lost 4 bases, J lost 6 bases, and 24 bases lay in between. The V gene's germline CDR1 is MNHEY and CDR2 SVGEGT. CDR3 nucleotide sequence: TGTGCCAGCAGTTCGCCGCGGAAGACAGGAGGGCGTGATGGCTACACCTTC. Protein product: CASSSPRKTGGRDGYTF.

The sample holds many counts of this clonotype. The rearrangement links TRBV27 to TRBJ1-1; 8 bases line up with TRBD1. V was pared by 8 bases and J by 9 bases, with 11 bases of the junction left unmatched. CDR1 MNHEY and CDR2 SMNVEV come from the germline V gene (reference sequence). This CDR3 comprises 13 residues. CDR3 sequence: CASQEGQVTKAFF. The CDR3 coding sequence is TGTGCCAGCCAGGAGGGACAGGTGACTAAAGCTTTCTTT.

This clonotype was recorded at least ten times. This sequence joins TRBV19 and TRBJ2-2, with a possible D match to TRBD2 (7 bases). The V end lost 3 bases, the J end lost 4 bases, and 15 bases lay between the germline ends. This CDR3 has 16 amino acids. Germline V lookup: CDR1 LNHDA, CDR2 SQIVND (reference sequence). The CDR3 sequence: CASSIRAGASTGELFF. DNA of the CDR3: TGTGCCAGTAGTATCAGGGCGGGGGCCTCCACCGGGGAGCTGTTTTTT.

This clonotype was seen a few times. This chain uses TRBV6-1 with TRBJ2-5; a weak D match, TRBD1 (7 bases). The germline gives CDR1 MNHNS, CDR2 SASEGT. CDR3 size: 15 residues. V lost 4 bases to trimming and J lost 4 bases, with 16 bases between them. The DNA of the CDR3 is TGTGCCAGCAGTGGACAGGGAGGATCTTTAGAGACCCAGTACTTC. This translates into CASSGQGGSLETQYF.

In this sample, this clonotype turned up a few times. The rearrangement joins TRBV11-3 to TRBJ2-1; TRBD2 matches 12 bases. The ends lost 5 bases at V and 9 bases at J; junction bases unmatched: 5. Germline assignment: CDR1 SGHNT and CDR2 YENEEA. The CDR3 loop spans 14 amino acids. The CDR3 nucleotides read TGTGCCAGCAGCCCCCCGGGACTAGCGGGTGAGCAGTTCTTC. Translation: CASSPPGLAGEQFF.

This clonotype counts as medium-sized. The chain couples TRBV10-2 to TRBJ2-2; D is perhaps TRBD1 (6 bases). Germline CDR1 reads WSHSY; CDR2 reads SAAADI. With 0 bases removed from V and 0 bases from J, the gap between germline ends came to 11 bases. The CDR3 is 17 residues long. The CDR3 bases are TGCGCCAGCAGTGAGTCGGGTTGGGGGCCGAACACCGGGGAGCTGTTTTTT. Its translation: CASSESGWGPNTGELFF.

There are a few counts of this clonotype. This chain connects TRBV6-1 to TRBJ2-7; the D gene could be TRBD1 or TRBD2 (5 bases each). This CDR3 spans 13 amino acids. The V end lost 0 bases, the J end lost 5 bases, and 8 bases lay between the germline ends. The V gene's germline CDR1 is MNHNS and CDR2 SASEGT. The CDR3 sequence is CASSEARGHEQYF. CDR3 sequence (DNA): TGTGCCAGCAGTGAAGCGAGGGGCCACGAGCAGTACTTC.

By share, this clonotype ranks as medium-sized (0.01 to 0.1%). V and J are TRBV20-1 and TRBJ2-3; D could derive from TRBD1 or TRBD2 (5 bases each). Trimming removed 6 bases from V and 2 bases from J, with 18 bases in between. The CDR3 has 15 amino acids. Germline V gene lookup returns CDR1 DFQATT and CDR2 SNEGSKA (reference sequence). CDR3 in amino acids: CSASFEGPFTDTQYF. The CDR3 coding sequence is TGCAGTGCCTCCTTTGAGGGACCTTTCACAGATACGCAGTATTTT.

This clonotype was counted ten times or more. The rearrangement links TRBV5-1 to TRBJ2-4, with D maybe TRBD2 (5 bases). Germline values: CDR1 SGHRS, CDR2 YFSETQ. V lost 3 bases to trimming and J lost 1 base, with 8 bases between them. The CDR3 extends over 14 amino acids. The CDR3 region is CASSSDLAKNIQYF. CDR3 in DNA: TGCGCCAGCAGCTCGGACTTGGCCAAAAACATTCAGTACTTC.

At least ten counts were recorded for this clonotype. CDR3 DNA: TGTGCCAGCAGTGCCGGACAGCACAATCAGCCCCAGCATTTT. Its protein product is CASSAGQHNQPQHF. The chain employs TRBV12-3 or TRBV12-4 and TRBJ1-5; maybe TRBD1 (6 bases). V was trimmed by 5 bases and J by 3 bases, leaving 11 bases between them. This CDR3 has 14 amino acids.

In this sample, this clonotype turned up a few times. V and J are TRBV10-3 and TRBJ2-1; D is uncertain. The V gene's germline CDR1 is ENHRY and CDR2 SYGVKD. The ends were cut back, 6 bases at V and 10 bases at J, with 13 bases in the middle. This CDR3 comprises 12 residues. Here the CDR3 reads CAIREGLGEQFF. CDR3 bases: TGTGCCATCAGGGAAGGTCTCGGGGAGCAGTTCTTC.

This clonotype was detected only a few times. The rearrangement uses TRBV20-1 and TRBJ2-7; possibly TRBD1 for D (6 bases). The CDR3 loop spans 13 amino acids. CDR1 is DFQATT, CDR2 SNEGSKA, per germline (reference sequence). V lost 0 bases, J lost 5 bases, and 11 bases lay in between. Written as DNA, the CDR3 is TGCAGTGCTAGAGAGGGCGCAGGGGACGAGCAGTACTTC. It encodes CSAREGAGDEQYF.

This clonotype was seen only a few times. Here the CDR3 reads CASSLLDGTTYEQYF. The CDR3 nucleotides are TGTGCCAGCAGTCTCTTGGACGGGACCACCTACGAGCAGTACTTC. The chain links TRBV28 to TRBJ2-7, with D possibly being TRBD1 or TRBD2 (5 bases each). Germline assignment: CDR1 MDHEN and CDR2 SYDVKM. The V end lost 5 bases, the J end lost 2 bases, and 16 bases lay between the germline ends. This CDR3 region has 15 residues.